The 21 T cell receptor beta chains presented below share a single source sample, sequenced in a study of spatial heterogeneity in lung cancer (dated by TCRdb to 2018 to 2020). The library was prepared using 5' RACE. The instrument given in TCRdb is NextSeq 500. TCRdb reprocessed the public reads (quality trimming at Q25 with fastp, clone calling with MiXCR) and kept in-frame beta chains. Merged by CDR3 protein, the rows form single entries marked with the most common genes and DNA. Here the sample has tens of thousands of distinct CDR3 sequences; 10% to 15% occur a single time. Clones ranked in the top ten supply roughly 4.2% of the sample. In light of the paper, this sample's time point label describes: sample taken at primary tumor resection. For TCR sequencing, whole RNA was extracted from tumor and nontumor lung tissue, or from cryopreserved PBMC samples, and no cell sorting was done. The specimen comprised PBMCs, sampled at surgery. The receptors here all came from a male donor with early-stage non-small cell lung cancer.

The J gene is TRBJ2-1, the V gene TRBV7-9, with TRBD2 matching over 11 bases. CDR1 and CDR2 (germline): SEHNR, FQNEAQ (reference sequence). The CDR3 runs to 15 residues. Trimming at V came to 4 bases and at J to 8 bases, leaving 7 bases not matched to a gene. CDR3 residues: CASSSGLAEQDEQFF. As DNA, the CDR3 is TGTGCCAGCAGCTCGGGACTAGCGGAGCAGGATGAGCAGTTCTTC.

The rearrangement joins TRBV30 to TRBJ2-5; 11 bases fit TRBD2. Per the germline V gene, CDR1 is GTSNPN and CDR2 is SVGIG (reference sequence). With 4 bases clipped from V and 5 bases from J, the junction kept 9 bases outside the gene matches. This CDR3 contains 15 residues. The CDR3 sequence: CAWTLSGGAKETQYF. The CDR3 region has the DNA TGTGCCTGGACCCTTAGCGGGGGGGCCAAGGAGACCCAGTACTTC. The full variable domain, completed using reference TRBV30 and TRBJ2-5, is SQTIHQWPATLVQPVGSPLSLECTVEGTSNPNLYWYRQAAGRGLQLLFYSVGIGQISSEVPQNLSASRPQDRQFILSSKKLLLSDSGFYLCAWTLSGGAKETQYFGPGTRLLVL.

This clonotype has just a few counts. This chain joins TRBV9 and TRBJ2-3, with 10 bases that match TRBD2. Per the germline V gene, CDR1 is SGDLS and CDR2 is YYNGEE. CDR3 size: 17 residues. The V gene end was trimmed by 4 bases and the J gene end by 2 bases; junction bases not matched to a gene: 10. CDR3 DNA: TGTGCCAGCAGCACTCCACGAGCGGGGGGGACCACAGATACGCAGTATTTT. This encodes CASSTPRAGGTTDTQYF.

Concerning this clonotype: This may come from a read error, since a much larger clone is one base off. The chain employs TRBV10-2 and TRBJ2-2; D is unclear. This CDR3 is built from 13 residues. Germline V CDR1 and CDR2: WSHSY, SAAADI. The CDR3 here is CSSSERNTGELFF. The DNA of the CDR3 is TGCTCCAGCAGTGAGAGGAACACCGGGGAGCTGTTTTTT.

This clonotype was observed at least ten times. This chain's CDR3 is CAWTLTGLGGYTF. CDR3 bases: TGTGCCTGGACTCTCACGGGGTTGGGGGGCTACACCTTC. The V gene is TRBV30, the J gene TRBJ1-2, with no clear D. Germline lookup yields CDR1 GTSNPN and CDR2 SVGIG (reference sequence). The V and J ends lost 4 bases and 8 bases respectively, with 17 bases between them. The CDR3 runs 13 residues.

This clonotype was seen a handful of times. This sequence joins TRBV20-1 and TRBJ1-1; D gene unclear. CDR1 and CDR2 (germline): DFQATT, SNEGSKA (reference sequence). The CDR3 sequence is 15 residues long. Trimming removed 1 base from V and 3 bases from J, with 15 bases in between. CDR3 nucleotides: TGCAGTGCTAGAGCAGTGCGGGAGTCGCACACTGAAGCTTTCTTT. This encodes CSARAVRESHTEAFF.

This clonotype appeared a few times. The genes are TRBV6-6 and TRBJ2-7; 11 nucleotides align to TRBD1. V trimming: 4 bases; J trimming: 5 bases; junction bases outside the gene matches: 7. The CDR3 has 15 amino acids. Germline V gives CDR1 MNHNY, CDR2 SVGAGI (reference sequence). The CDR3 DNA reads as TGTGCCAGCAGTTGGACAGGGGGCAGGAGGGACGAGCAGTACTTC. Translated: CASSWTGGRRDEQYF.

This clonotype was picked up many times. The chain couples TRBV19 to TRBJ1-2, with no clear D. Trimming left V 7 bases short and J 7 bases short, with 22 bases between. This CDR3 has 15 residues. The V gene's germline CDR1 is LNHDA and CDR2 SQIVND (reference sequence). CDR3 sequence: CASTQQGSTAVGYTF. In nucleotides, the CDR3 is TGTGCCAGTACCCAACAAGGGTCGACTGCGGTTGGCTACACCTTC. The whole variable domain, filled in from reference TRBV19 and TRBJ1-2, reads DGGITQSPKYLFRKEGQNVTLSCEQNLNHDAMYWYRQDPGQGLRLIYYSQIVNDFQKGDIAEGYSVSREKKESFPLTVTSAQKNPTAFYLCASTQQGSTAVGYTFGSGTRLTVV.

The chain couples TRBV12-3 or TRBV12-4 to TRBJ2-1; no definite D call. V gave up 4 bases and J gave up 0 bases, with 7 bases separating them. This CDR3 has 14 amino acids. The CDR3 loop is CASSYSSSYNEQFF. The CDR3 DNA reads TGTGCCAGCAGTTATAGTAGCTCCTACAATGAGCAGTTCTTC.

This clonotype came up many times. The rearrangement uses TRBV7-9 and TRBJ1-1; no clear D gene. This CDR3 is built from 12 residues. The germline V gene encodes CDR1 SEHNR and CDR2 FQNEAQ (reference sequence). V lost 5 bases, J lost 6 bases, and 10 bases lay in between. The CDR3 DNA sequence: TGTGCCAGCAGCCCTCTCTCAGCTGAAGCTTTCTTT. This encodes CASSPLSAEAFF.

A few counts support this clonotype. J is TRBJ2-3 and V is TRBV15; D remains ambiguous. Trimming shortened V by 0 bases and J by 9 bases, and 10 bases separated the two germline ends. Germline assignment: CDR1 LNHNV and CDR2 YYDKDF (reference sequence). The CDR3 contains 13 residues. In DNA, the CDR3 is TGTGCCACCAGCAGAGATCTTCGGGTGACGCAGTATTTT. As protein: CATSRDLRVTQYF.

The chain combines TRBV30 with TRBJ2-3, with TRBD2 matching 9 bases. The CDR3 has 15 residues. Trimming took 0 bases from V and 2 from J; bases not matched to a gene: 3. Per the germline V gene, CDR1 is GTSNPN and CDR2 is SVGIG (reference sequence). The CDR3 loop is CAWSVLAGNTDTQYF. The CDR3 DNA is TGTGCCTGGAGTGTCCTAGCGGGGAACACAGATACGCAGTATTTT.

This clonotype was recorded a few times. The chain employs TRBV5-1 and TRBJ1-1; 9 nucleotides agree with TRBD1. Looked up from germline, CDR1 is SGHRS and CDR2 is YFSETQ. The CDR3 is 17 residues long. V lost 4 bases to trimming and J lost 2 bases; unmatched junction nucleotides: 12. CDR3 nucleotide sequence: TGCGCCAGCAGCGTAACAGGGGGCGTGCTGGGTAACACTGAAGCTTTCTTT. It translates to CASSVTGGVLGNTEAFF.

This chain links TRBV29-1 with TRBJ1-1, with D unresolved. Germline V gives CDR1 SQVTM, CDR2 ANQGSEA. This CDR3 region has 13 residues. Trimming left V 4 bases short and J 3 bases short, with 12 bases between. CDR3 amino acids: CSVVGGQYTEAFF. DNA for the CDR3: TGCAGCGTTGTCGGTGGTCAGTACACTGAAGCTTTCTTT.

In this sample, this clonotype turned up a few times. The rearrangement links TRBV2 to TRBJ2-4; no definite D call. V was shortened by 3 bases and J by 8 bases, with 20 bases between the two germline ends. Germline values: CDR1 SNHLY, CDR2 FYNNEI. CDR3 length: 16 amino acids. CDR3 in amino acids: CASSDPTTDGMDIQYF. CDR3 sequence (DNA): TGTGCCAGCAGTGACCCGACGACGGACGGAATGGACATTCAGTACTTC. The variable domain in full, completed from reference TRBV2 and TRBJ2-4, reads EPEVTQTPSHQVTQMGQEVILRCVPISNHLYFYWYRQILGQKVEFLVSFYNNEISEKSEIFDDQFSVERPDGSNFTLKIRSTKLEDSAMYFCASSDPTTDGMDIQYFGAGTRLSVL.

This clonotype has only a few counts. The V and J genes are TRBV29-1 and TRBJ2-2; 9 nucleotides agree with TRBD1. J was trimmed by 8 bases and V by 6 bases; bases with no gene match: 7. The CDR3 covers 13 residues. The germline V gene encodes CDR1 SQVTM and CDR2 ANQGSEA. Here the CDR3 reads CSVRTGEEGELFF. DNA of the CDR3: TGCAGCGTCAGGACAGGGGAAGAGGGGGAGCTGTTTTTT.

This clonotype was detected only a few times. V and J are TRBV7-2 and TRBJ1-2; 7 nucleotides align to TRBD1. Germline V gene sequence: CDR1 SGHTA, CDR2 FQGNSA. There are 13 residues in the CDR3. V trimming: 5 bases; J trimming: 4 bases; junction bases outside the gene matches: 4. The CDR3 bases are TGTGCCAGCAGCCGACAGGGAACCTATGGCTACACCTTC. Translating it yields CASSRQGTYGYTF.

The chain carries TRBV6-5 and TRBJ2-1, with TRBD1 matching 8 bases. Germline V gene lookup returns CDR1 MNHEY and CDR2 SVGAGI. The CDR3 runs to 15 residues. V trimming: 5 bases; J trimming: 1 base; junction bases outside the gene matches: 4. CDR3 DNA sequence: TGTGCCAGCAGTCGACAGGGGTTGTCCTACAATGAGCAGTTCTTC. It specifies CASSRQGLSYNEQFF.

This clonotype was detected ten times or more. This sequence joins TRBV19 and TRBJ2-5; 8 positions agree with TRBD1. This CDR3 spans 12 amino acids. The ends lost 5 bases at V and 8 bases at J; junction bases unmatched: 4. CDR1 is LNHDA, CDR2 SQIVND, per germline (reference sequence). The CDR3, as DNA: TGTGCCAGTAGTCGACAGGGGAAAACCCAGTACTTC. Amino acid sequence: CASSRQGKTQYF.

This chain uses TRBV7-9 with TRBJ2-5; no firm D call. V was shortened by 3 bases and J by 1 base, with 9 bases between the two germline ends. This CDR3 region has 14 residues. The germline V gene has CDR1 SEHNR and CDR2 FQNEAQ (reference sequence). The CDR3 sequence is CASSFRGVQETQYF. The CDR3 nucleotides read TGTGCCAGCAGCTTCCGAGGTGTCCAAGAGACCCAGTACTTC. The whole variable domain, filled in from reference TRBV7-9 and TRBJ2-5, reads DTGVSQNPRHKITKRGQNVTFRCDPISEHNRLYWYRQTLGQGPEFLTYFQNEAQLEKSRLLSDRFSAERPKGSFSTLEIQRTEQGDSAMYLCASSFRGVQETQYFGPGTRLLVL.

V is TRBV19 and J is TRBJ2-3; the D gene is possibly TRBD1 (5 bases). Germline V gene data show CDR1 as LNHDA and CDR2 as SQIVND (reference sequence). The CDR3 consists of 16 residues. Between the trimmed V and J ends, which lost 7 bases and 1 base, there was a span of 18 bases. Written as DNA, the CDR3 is TGTGCCAGTAATGTTCACCTCCGCAGGGGCACAGATACGCAGTATTTT. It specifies CASNVHLRRGTDTQYF.